The 8 T cell receptor beta chains presented below share a single source sample, sequenced in a study of beta chain features in type 1 diabetes. The authors reverse transcribed all of the isolated RNA, so sequencing captured expressed TCRB transcripts. The assay was immunoSEQ multiplex PCR, and TCRdb's table has in-frame clones only and misses some. The repertoire holds roughly 300,000 clones, with 6.5% to 10% as singletons. Sequencing used central memory CD4+ T cells from blood. These receptors were taken from a woman aged 18-29 years in good health.

The V call is TRBV7-9, the J call TRBJ1-2, with 9 bases that match TRBD1. Per germline, CDR1 SEHNR and CDR2 FQNEAQ (reference sequence). The CDR3 spans 14 residues. V was pared by 6 bases and J by 2 bases, with 4 bases of the junction left unmatched. The DNA of the CDR3 is TGTGCCAGCAGTCCTGGACAGGGGAACTATGGCTACACCTTC. It specifies CASSPGQGNYGYTF.

This clone was seen at least ten times. This sequence joins TRBV7-9 and TRBJ1-1; 9 bases agree with TRBD1. Germline V lookup: CDR1 SEHNR, CDR2 FQNEAQ (reference sequence). CDR3 size: 15 residues. With V trimmed by 4 bases and J by 4 bases, 7 bases remained unmatched. In DNA form, the CDR3 reads TGTGCCAGCAGCTCGGACAGGGGATGGGGCACTGAAGCTTTCTTT. Its protein product is CASSSDRGWGTEAFF.

The chain carries TRBV7-2 and TRBJ1-1; D is uncertain. Between the trimmed V and J ends, which lost 0 bases and 0 bases, there was a span of 8 bases. Germline V gene sequence: CDR1 SGHTA, CDR2 FQGNSA. The CDR3 covers 15 residues. The CDR3 loop is CASSLAFPMNTEAFF. As DNA, the CDR3 is TGTGCCAGCAGCTTAGCGTTTCCCATGAACACTGAAGCTTTCTTT.

There are a few counts of this clone. The rearrangement uses TRBV9 and TRBJ2-1; D call uncertain. V was cut by 0 bases and J by 9 bases, with 10 bases left in between. CDR3 length: 13 residues. Germline V lookup: CDR1 SGDLS, CDR2 YYNGEE. CDR3 sequence reads: CASSVVMQSEQFF. The CDR3 DNA reads as TGTGCCAGCAGCGTAGTTATGCAGAGTGAGCAGTTCTTC. The full variable domain, its missing parts supplied by reference TRBV9 and TRBJ2-1, is DSGVTQTPKHLITATGQRVTLRCSPRSGDLSVYWYQQSLDQGLQFLIQYYNGEERAKGNILERFSAQQFPDLHSELNLSSLELGDSALYFCASSVVMQSEQFFGPGTRLTVL.

The J gene is TRBJ2-1, the V gene TRBV28; TRBD2 agrees at 9 bases. Germline V gives CDR1 MDHEN, CDR2 SYDVKM. V was clipped by 6 bases and J by 8 bases; unmatched bases: 8. This CDR3 spans 14 amino acids. The CDR3 spells CASRNSGSSHEQFF. CDR3 in DNA: TGTGCCAGCAGGAATAGCGGGAGTTCCCATGAGCAGTTCTTC.

A few counts support this clone. The chain is built from TRBV7-9 and TRBJ2-5; D may be TRBD2 (6 bases). The germline gives CDR1 SEHNR, CDR2 FQNEAQ (reference sequence). The CDR3 length is 15 residues. Trimming took off 5 bases at V and 3 bases at J, with 16 bases between the two ends. The CDR3 sequence: CASSLQGWGEETQYF. CDR3 coding DNA: TGTGCCAGCAGCCTTCAGGGATGGGGGGAAGAGACCCAGTACTTC.

V gene TRBV4-2 combines with J gene TRBJ2-3; D gene uncertain. Between the trimmed V and J ends, which lost 0 bases and 4 bases, there was a span of 17 bases. This CDR3 spans 17 amino acids. Germline V gene sequence: CDR1 LGHNA, CDR2 YNFKEQ. The DNA of the CDR3 is TGTGCCAGCAGCCAAGAAAGATTTCACGTCGGGCCAGATACGCAGTATTTT. Its translation is CASSQERFHVGPDTQYF.

Regarding this clone: Other DNA sequences in the sample encode the same CDR3. The chain combines TRBV5-8 with TRBJ2-7; D is perhaps TRBD1 (6 bases). Germline-derived CDR1 and CDR2 are SGHTS and YDEGEE. Trimming removed 3 bases at V and 3 bases at J, with 7 bases between. The CDR3 has 12 residues. CDR3: CASSSTGYEQYF. The CDR3 region has the DNA TGTGCCAGCAGCTCGACAGGCTACGAGCAGTACTTC.